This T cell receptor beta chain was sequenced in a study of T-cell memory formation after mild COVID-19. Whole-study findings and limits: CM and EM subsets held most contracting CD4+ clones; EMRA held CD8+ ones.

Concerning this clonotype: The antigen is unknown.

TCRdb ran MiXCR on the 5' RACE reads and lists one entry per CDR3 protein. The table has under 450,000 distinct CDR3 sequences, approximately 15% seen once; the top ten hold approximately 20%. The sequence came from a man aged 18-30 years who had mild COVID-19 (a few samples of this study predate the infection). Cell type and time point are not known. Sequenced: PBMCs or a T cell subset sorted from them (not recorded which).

The DNA of the CDR3 is TGTGCCAGCAGCGGGACCGCCGGTGAAGCTTTCTTT. It codes for CASSGTAGEAFF. V is TRBV6-5 and J is TRBJ1-1; D possibly corresponds to TRBD1 (5 bases). The germline V gene has CDR1 MNHEY and CDR2 SVGAGI. This CDR3 contains 12 residues. Trimming cost V 6 bases and J 7 bases, with 12 bases left between them.